This T cell receptor (beta chain) emerged from a study of blood T cell repertoires in COVID-19. Background on the study: Samples representing acute and convalescent COVID-19 were sourced from the United States, Italy and Spain. Nucleic acid was either cDNA or gDNA, and it came from T cells, B-cell-depleted T cells, or PBMCs.

Per the original methods: Amplifying reference gene primers gave estimates of nucleated cell counts. The table came from immunoSEQ multiplex PCR; TCRdb's copy has only in-frame clones and leaves some out. Clonal size and the V and J genes are those of that table, whereas D and trimming came from the DNA. The top ten clones hold 9.9% of a sample with under 85,000 clones, under 85% of them seen once. The table lists this clone with a count of one. V lost 0 bases and J 2 bases, leaving 17 bases between the germline ends. CDR1 is SGHRS, CDR2 YFSETQ, per germline. There are 17 residues in the CDR3. This sequence originates from a human donor in a cohort sampled during active COVID-19. Sequenced: peripheral blood. The chain joins TRBV5-1 to TRBJ1-2; weak D call: TRBD1 (5 bases). CDR3 sequence (DNA): TGCGCCAGCAGCTTGGGGGTCCGGGGGAGCCGAAACTATGGCTACACCTTC. It specifies CASSLGVRGSRNYGYTF.